The rows below give T cell receptor beta chains drawn from one sample of a study of T-cell reconstitution after alpha-beta-depleted transplantation in children. TCRdb re-called the PCR reads with MiXCR, one entry per CDR3 protein. Seen here are about 610,000 distinct CDR3 sequences, 8% to 11% observed once, and the top ten hold about 4%. Specimen: PBMCs from the stem cell graft donor, collected from the stem cell graft. All receptors derive from a human donor who donated a stem cell graft to a child with acute myeloid leukemia. CDR3s include the opening cysteine and the closing phenylalanine or tryptophan. A D gene is named only where the DNA matches it firmly. Clone size, where shown, is once, few, many, or a class for clones that have expanded.

j_gene | v_gene | d_gene | abundance | CDR3nt | CDR3aa
TRBJ1-1 | TRBV4-2 | NA | many | TGTGCCAGCAGCCAGTCCGGGGGCACTGAAGCTTTCTTT | CASSQSGGTEAFF
TRBJ2-7 | TRBV28 | TRBD1 | NA | TGTGCCAGTTTTTCGGGACAGGGAAACTACGAGCAGTACTTC | CASFSGQGNYEQYF
TRBJ2-2 | TRBV5-1 | TRBD2 | NA | TGCGCCAGCAGCTACCAGCGGGGGAACACCGGGGAGCTGTTTTTT | CASSYQRGNTGELFF
TRBJ2-2 | TRBV29-1 | NA | NA | TGCAGCTCAAATGTGGGCACCGGGGAGCTGTTTTTT | CSSNVGTGELFF
TRBJ1-2 | TRBV10-3 | TRBD1 | NA | TGTGCCATCCTCCCGGACAGGGGTAACCTTGGCTACACCTTC | CAILPDRGNLGYTF
TRBJ2-7 | TRBV2 | NA | few | TGTGCCAGCAGTCGGAACGGACTCGGGATCTACGAGCAGTACTTC | CASSRNGLGIYEQYF
TRBJ2-5 | TRBV7-2 | NA | many | TGTGCCAGCACCCCCGAGGGACTCGAGACCCAGTACTTC | CASTPEGLETQYF
TRBJ2-7 | TRBV19 | TRBD1 | NA | TGTGCCAGTAGGGGAACCGGGACAGGAACCTACGAGCAGTACTTC | CASRGTGTGTYEQYF
TRBJ2-1 | TRBV29-1 | NA | few | TGCAGCGTTGTCAGCCCCCTCAACAATGAGCAGTTCTTC | CSVVSPLNNEQFF
TRBJ2-1 | TRBV4-3 | TRBD2 | few | TGCGCCAGCAGCCAAGGTTATAGTAGCGGGATTGAGCAGTTCTTC | CASSQGYSSGIEQFF
TRBJ2-5 | TRBV7-2 | NA | few | TGTGCCAGCAGCCAACGACTAGTGGAGACCCAGTACTTC | CASSQRLVETQYF
TRBJ1-1 | TRBV15 | NA | many | TGTGCCACCAGCAGAGATGCAGCCTTGAACACTGAAGCTTTCTTT | CATSRDAALNTEAFF
TRBJ2-7 | TRBV3-1 | TRBD2 | few | TGTGCCAGCAGCCAACTGGGACTAGCGGGCTCCTACGAGCAGTACTTC | CASSQLGLAGSYEQYF
TRBJ2-3 | TRBV19 | NA | many | TGTGCCAGTAGTATCCTTGGGGCTAGCGGCACAGATACGCAGTATTTT | CASSILGASGTDTQYF
TRBJ2-1 | TRBV29-1 | TRBD1 | many | TGCAGCTCTACCGGGACAGGCTCCTACAATGAGCAGTTCTTC | CSSTGTGSYNEQFF
TRBJ2-6 | TRBV11-3 | TRBD1 | NA | TGTGCCAGCAGCTTGGGGACAGGCCCCTTTGGGGCCAACGTCCTGACTTTC | CASSLGTGPFGANVLTF
TRBJ2-1 | TRBV5-4 | NA | NA | TGTGCCAGCCAGCCAGAGAGAGGGGGAGGTTACAATGAGCAGTTCTTC | CASQPERGGGYNEQFF
TRBJ2-3 | TRBV20-1 | NA | many | TGCAGTGCTAGCCCTGATACGCAGTATTTT | CSASPDTQYF
TRBJ2-7 | TRBV6-2/TRBV6-3 | TRBD2 | many | TGTGCCAGCAGTTACCGCACTAGCGGGAGATCCTCCTACGAGCAGTACTTC | CASSYRTSGRSSYEQYF
TRBJ2-7 | TRBV20-1 | TRBD2 | many | TGCAGTTACGGGACTAGCGGTAAGAAGCAGTACTTC | CSYGTSGKKQYF
TRBJ2-5 | TRBV5-1 | NA | NA | TGCGCCAGCACTTCAGGGACCCAAGAGACCCAGTACTTC | CASTSGTQETQYF
TRBJ2-7 | TRBV5-1 | TRBD2 | once | TGCGCCAGCAGCTCACAACGGACTAGTGCTACTAGGGAGCAGTACTTC | CASSSQRTSATREQYF
TRBJ2-5 | TRBV7-9 | TRBD2 | NA | TGTGCCAGCAGCTTAGGGACTAGCGGAAACTTCCAAGAGACCCAGTACTTC | CASSLGTSGNFQETQYF
TRBJ2-3 | TRBV5-6 | NA | few | TGTGCCAGCAGGAACTTAGTCGTAGGACGTTCAGATACGCAGTATTTT | CASRNLVVGRSDTQYF
TRBJ2-7 | TRBV29-1 | NA | few | TGCAGCGTTGTAAGGTCCCCCTACGAGCAGTACTTC | CSVVRSPYEQYF
TRBJ2-2 | TRBV10-3 | NA | few | TGTGCCATCACCCCGAGGAGGGATGCCGGGGAGCTGTTTTTT | CAITPRRDAGELFF
TRBJ2-1 | TRBV11-2 | NA | NA | TGTGCCAGCAGCCTAGGAGGCCTTCGCTCCTACAATGAGCAGTTCTTC | CASSLGGLRSYNEQFF
TRBJ2-3 | TRBV4-2 | TRBD2 | NA | TGTGCCAGCAGCCAAGATCTGGGGACTAGCGGGAGTGGAGATACGCAGTATTTT | CASSQDLGTSGSGDTQYF
TRBJ2-1 | TRBV5-1 | NA | NA | TGCGCCAGCAGCTTGACCGGCTTGGGCAATGAGCAGTTCTTC | CASSLTGLGNEQFF
TRBJ1-1 | TRBV11-1 | NA | NA | TGTGCCAGCAGCTCCGCGGGGGCTCGTCGAAACACTGAAGCTTTCTTT | CASSSAGARRNTEAFF
TRBJ2-5 | TRBV12-3/TRBV12-4 | NA | few | TGTGCCAGCAGTTTAAGGGGGAGTATGGAGACCCAGTACTTC | CASSLRGSMETQYF
TRBJ2-2 | TRBV15 | TRBD1 | NA | TGTGTCACCAGCATCGACAGGGGCCCGAACACCGGGGAGCTGTTTTTT | CVTSIDRGPNTGELFF
TRBJ1-2 | TRBV12-3/TRBV12-4 | TRBD1 | few | TGTGCCAGCAGTCCTCTTAGGGACAGGGATTGGGGCTACACCTTC | CASSPLRDRDWGYTF
TRBJ2-5 | TRBV18 | NA | few | TGTGCCAGCTCATTTCAGGCTACTGGGGAGACCCAGTACTTC | CASSFQATGETQYF
TRBJ2-1 | TRBV11-1 | TRBD2 | NA | TGTGCCAGCAGCTCCCGTCCCGGGACTAGCGGAGGGGGGGTCTACAATGAGCAGTTCTTC | CASSSRPGTSGGGVYNEQFF
TRBJ2-1 | TRBV10-3 | TRBD1 | NA | TGTGCCATCAGTGGGCCCGGGACAGGGGTCAATGAGCAGTTCTTC | CAISGPGTGVNEQFF
TRBJ2-2 | TRBV7-3 | TRBD2 | many | TGTGCCAGCAGCCCAGGGACTAGCCGGGCCGGGGAGCTGTTTTTT | CASSPGTSRAGELFF
TRBJ2-1 | TRBV20-1 | NA | few | TGCAGTGCTAGAAGTGTCTCGAGCTCCTACAATGAGCAGTTCTTC | CSARSVSSSYNEQFF
TRBJ2-5 | TRBV12-3/TRBV12-4 | NA | NA | TGTGCCAGCAGTCATACGGGCCCGGCACAAGAGACCCAGTACTTC | CASSHTGPAQETQYF
TRBJ2-3 | TRBV11-1 | NA | NA | TGTGCCAGCAGCTCCAGACAGGGGGTACTAGCGGTTCGCACAGATACGCAGTATTTT | CASSSRQGVLAVRTDTQYF
TRBJ2-1 | TRBV5-1 | TRBD2 | NA | TGCGCCAGCAGCTTGGGTAGCGGGGGCGTAAATGAGCAGTTCTTC | CASSLGSGGVNEQFF
TRBJ2-1 | TRBV3-1 | TRBD2 | NA | TGTGCCAGCAGAAAGCGCTCTAGCGGGAGGGGGAATGAGCAGTTCTTC | CASRKRSSGRGNEQFF
TRBJ2-5 | TRBV6-2/TRBV6-3 | NA | NA | TGTGCCAGCAGTTACTCGACAGGCGTATTCCAAGAGACCCAGTACTTC | CASSYSTGVFQETQYF
TRBJ2-5 | TRBV7-2 | NA | many | TGTGCCAGCAGCCCCTATCAGGGACTCGAAGAGACCCAGTACTTC | CASSPYQGLEETQYF
TRBJ2-3 | TRBV6-2/TRBV6-3 | TRBD2 | few | TGTGCCAGCAGTCACAGCGGGAGGCTTAGCACAGATACGCAGTATTTT | CASSHSGRLSTDTQYF
TRBJ2-1 | TRBV20-1 | TRBD2 | many | TGCAGTGCTAGAACGACTAGCGGGAGGGGTCGACGGAATGAGCAGTTCTTC | CSARTTSGRGRRNEQFF
TRBJ1-5 | TRBV20-1 | NA | NA | TGCAGTGCTAGAATGACAGGAGCAGTTGGGCCCCAGCATTTT | CSARMTGAVGPQHF
TRBJ1-6 | TRBV5-1 | TRBD1 | many | TGCGCCAGCAAAGGACAGGGTGATTCACCCCTCCACTTT | CASKGQGDSPLHF
TRBJ2-7 | TRBV4-3 | TRBD2 | NA | TGCGCCAGCAGCCAAGATGAAGGACTAGCGGGAGGGCCCCACGAGCAGTACTTC | CASSQDEGLAGGPHEQYF
TRBJ2-1 | TRBV2 | NA | many | TGTGCCAGCAGTGAAAGTAGGACAGAGTACAATGAGCAGTTCTTC | CASSESRTEYNEQFF
TRBJ2-3 | TRBV7-2 | NA | many | TGTGCCAGCAGCCCCCTTGGTACGCAGTATTTT | CASSPLGTQYF
TRBJ2-5 | TRBV30 | TRBD2 | NA | TGTGCCTGGACGGGACTAGCTCGGGAGACCCAGTACTTC | CAWTGLARETQYF
TRBJ2-3 | TRBV27 | NA | NA | TGTGCCAGCAGCCTTAGACGGGCTCTCACAGATACGCAGTATTTT | CASSLRRALTDTQYF
TRBJ2-5 | TRBV6-1 | NA | few | TGTGCCAGCTCTATCGGACATCACGACGGGACCCAGTACTTC | CASSIGHHDGTQYF
TRBJ1-5 | TRBV6-5 | NA | few | TGTGCCAGCAGTTACTCGTCGGGGTATCAGCCCCAGCATTTT | CASSYSSGYQPQHF
TRBJ2-1 | TRBV12-3/TRBV12-4 | TRBD2 | few | TGTGCCAGCAGTTTAGATCCCCTAGCGGGAGGGGCCCAGGAGCAGTTCTTC | CASSLDPLAGGAQEQFF
TRBJ2-2 | TRBV19 | NA | few | TGTGCCAGTAGACCGACAACCGGGGAGCTGTTTTTT | CASRPTTGELFF
TRBJ2-7 | TRBV20-1 | TRBD2 | many | TGCAGTGCTAGAGTGCCGGGAGGCTCCTACGAGCAGTACTTC | CSARVPGGSYEQYF
TRBJ1-2 | TRBV19 | NA | NA | TGTGCCAGTAGTACCGGCGGATCCTATGGCTACACCTTC | CASSTGGSYGYTF